This T cell receptor beta chain comes out of a study of T-cell reconstitution after alpha-beta-depleted transplantation in children (dated by TCRdb to about 2016). Some background on the complete study: Using TCR repertoire profiling, the study followed T-cell immune reconstitution in a quantitative way in children after TCRalphabeta/CD19-depleted allogeneic hematopoietic cell transplantation.

V and J are truncated by 4 bases and 6 bases respectively, leaving an intervening sequence of 13 bases. The CDR3 starts with the cysteine, ends with the phenylalanine, and has 13 residues. Solely the CDR3 DNA is kept, with 39 bases framed from the first base. Per the germline V gene, SGHDT is the CDR1 and YYEEEE is the CDR2. In its sample, this clonotype was seen many times. Its antigen has not been determined. Qualities for individual bases were not recorded, and no much larger clone is one base off. Receptors were amplified or captured by PCR. TCRdb records Illumina HiSeq 2500 as the sequencer. To normalize quantification of the TCRbeta repertoire, the TCR libraries were built with molecular barcoding that relied on unique molecular identifiers. Clones were called with MiXCR by TCRdb after fastp trimmed the public reads at Q25, and only in-frame beta chains were retained. Each CDR3 protein gets just one entry, which takes the most common genes and DNA from the rows behind it. The sample includes some 240,000 distinct CDR3 sequences, with 9.7% observed a single time. Approximately 5% of the sample rests with the top ten.

Specimen: PBMCs from the stem cell graft donor, collected from the stem cell graft. The receptor comes from a human donor who donated a stem cell graft to a child with SCID. This receptor chain uses TRBV5-6 and TRBJ1-1, and possibly TRBD1, on 6 matching bases. The DNA sequence is as follows: TGTGCCAGCAGCCTACAACAGGGACCTGAAGCTTTCTTT. Translated, it gives CASSLQQGPEAFF.